The subject of this entry is one T cell receptor (beta chain). This sample was included in a study of blood T cell repertoires in COVID-19. Across the whole study: Italy, Spain and the United States were the sources of the convalescent and acute COVID-19 samples. T cells, B-cell-depleted T cells, or PBMCs supplied cDNA or gDNA.

In the authors' methods: Amplification of reference gene primers was used by the study to estimate nucleated cell counts. This table comes from immunoSEQ multiplex PCR, and its TCRdb copy is limited to in-frame clones, with some not included. V and J calls and clone size follow that table, whereas D and trimming were derived from the DNA. The profile shows about 100,000 clones, about 80% of them singletons. Germline CDR1 SGHNT, CDR2 YYREEE (reference sequence). There are 16 residues in the CDR3. V gave up 4 bases and J gave up 0 bases, with 16 bases separating them. The chain uses TRBV5-4 and TRBJ1-1; D not resolved. Sequencing input: peripheral blood. The sequence derives from an older woman with acute or convalescent COVID-19. The CDR3, as DNA: TGTGCCAGCAGCGCTGAACTCTACGCCATGAACACTGAAGCTTTCTTT. Protein: CASSAELYAMNTEAFF.